This T cell receptor (beta chain) comes out of a study of T cell changes during pregnancy in multiple sclerosis. V was trimmed by 0 bases and J by 6 bases, leaving 15 bases between them. CDR3 size: 15 residues. CDR1 and CDR2 (germline): SGHNT, YYREEE (reference sequence). Only in-frame clones appear in the TCRdb table, and some are missing; sequencing was by immunoSEQ multiplex PCR. The data contain tens of thousands of clones, around 94% of them singletons. The chain recombines TRBV5-4 with TRBJ1-2; D may be TRBD1 (6 bases). Sequenced here: CD4+ T cells from peripheral blood mononuclear cells, sampled in the third trimester of pregnancy. This sequence was found in a female donor with multiple sclerosis, enrolled in a pregnancy study. CDR3 nucleotides: TGTGCCAGCAGCTTGGATCGGGCCAGGGGAAATGGCTACACCTTC. It is translated as CASSLDRARGNGYTF.